The present T cell receptor beta chain was sequenced within a study of lymphopenia after photon versus proton radiotherapy. The study's findings and limits: Post-nadir TCR diversity decline inversely tracked overall survival among those who died. After lymphocyte nadir, photon-treated repertoires showed oligoclonal expansion, especially CD8+ Temra. Better survival with proton therapy was suggested as possible, not demonstrated.

Libraries were prepared by immunoSEQ multiplex PCR; TCRdb keeps only in-frame clonotypes and omits some of them. The table lists approximately 25,000 clones, about nine tenths of them singletons. About this clone: Its antigen is as yet unknown.

With V trimmed by 1 base and J by 4 bases, 3 bases remained unmatched. The CDR3 extends over 14 amino acids. Germline V CDR1 and CDR2: LGHNT, FRNRAP. The V call is TRBV12-5, the J call TRBJ1-2; the match to TRBD1 covers 7 bases. This sample comprised peripheral blood, obtained from a patient treated with photon-based radiotherapy. The receptor's source is a man aged 45-65 years with gastric cancer. CDR3 sequence reads: CASGLATGVYGYTF. CDR3 nucleotides: TGTGCTAGTGGTTTGGCAACAGGGGTCTATGGCTACACCTTC.